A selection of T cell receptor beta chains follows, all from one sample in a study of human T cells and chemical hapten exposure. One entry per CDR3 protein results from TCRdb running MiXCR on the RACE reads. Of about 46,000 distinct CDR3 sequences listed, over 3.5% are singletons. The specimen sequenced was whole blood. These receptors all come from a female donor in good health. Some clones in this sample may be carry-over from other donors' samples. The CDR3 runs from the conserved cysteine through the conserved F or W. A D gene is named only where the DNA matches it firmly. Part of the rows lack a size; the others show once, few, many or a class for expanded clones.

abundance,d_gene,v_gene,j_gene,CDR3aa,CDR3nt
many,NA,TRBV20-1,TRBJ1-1,CSARGTVNTEAFF,TGCAGTGCTCGGGGCACTGTGAACACTGAAGCTTTCTTT
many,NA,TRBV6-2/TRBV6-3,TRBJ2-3,CASTQDSTDTQYF,TGTGCCAGCACCCAAGACAGCACAGATACGCAGTATTTT
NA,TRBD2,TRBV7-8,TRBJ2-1,CASSLGTSGGAHNEQFF,TGTGCCAGCAGCTTAGGGACTAGCGGGGGGGCCCACAATGAGCAGTTCTTC
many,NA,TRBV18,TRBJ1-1,CASSPRASSTEAFF,TGTGCCAGCTCACCACGGGCCTCGAGCACTGAAGCTTTCTTT
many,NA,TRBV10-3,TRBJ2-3,CAISEISQRVTDTQYF,TGTGCCATCAGTGAGATTTCCCAGCGGGTCACAGATACGCAGTATTTT
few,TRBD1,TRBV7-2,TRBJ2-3,CASSGRDRVADTQYF,TGTGCCAGCAGCGGCCGGGACAGGGTCGCAGATACGCAGTATTTT
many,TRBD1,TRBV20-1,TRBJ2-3,CSAHGAGGGADTQYF,TGCAGTGCCCACGGCGCAGGGGGCGGCGCAGATACGCAGTATTTT
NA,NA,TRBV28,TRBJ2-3,CASSFRRDPPPDTQYF,TGTGCCAGCAGTTTTCGCAGGGACCCCCCTCCAGATACGCAGTATTTT
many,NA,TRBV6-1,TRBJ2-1,CASSENPFGYNEQFF,TGTGCCAGCAGTGAAAATCCATTTGGATACAATGAGCAGTTCTTC
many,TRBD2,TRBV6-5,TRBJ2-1,CASSLSGGAGYEQFF,TGTGCCAGCAGTCTTAGCGGGGGGGCCGGATATGAGCAGTTCTTC
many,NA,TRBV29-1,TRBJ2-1,CSVEVAGTEQFF,TGCAGCGTTGAAGTAGCAGGGACTGAGCAGTTCTTC
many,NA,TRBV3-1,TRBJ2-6,CASSHPTLSGANVLTF,TGTGCCAGCAGCCATCCGACACTCTCTGGGGCCAACGTCCTGACTTTC
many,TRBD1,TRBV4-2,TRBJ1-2,CASSQDEGTGRMYGYTF,TGTGCCAGCAGCCAAGATGAGGGGACAGGGCGAATGTATGGCTACACCTTC
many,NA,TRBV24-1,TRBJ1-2,CAIESPGSSGYTF,TGTGCCATCGAGAGCCCAGGGTCGAGTGGCTACACCTTC
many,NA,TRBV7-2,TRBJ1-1,CASRRWSAGLGNTEAFF,TGTGCCAGCAGGCGTTGGAGCGCGGGTCTCGGGAACACTGAAGCTTTCTTT
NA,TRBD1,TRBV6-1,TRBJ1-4,CASRTGTVGEKLFF,TGTGCCAGCAGGACCGGGACAGTCGGTGAAAAACTGTTTTTT
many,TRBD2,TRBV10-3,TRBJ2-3,CAPPGLPLTRDTQYF,TGTGCCCCCCCGGGACTACCCCTAACACGCGATACGCAGTATTTT
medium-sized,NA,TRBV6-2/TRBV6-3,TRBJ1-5,CASRKQGGHNQPQHF,TGTGCCAGCAGGAAACAGGGAGGGCACAATCAGCCCCAGCATTTT
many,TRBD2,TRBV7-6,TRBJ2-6,CASSLALAGVSGANVLTF,TGTGCCAGCAGCTTAGCACTAGCGGGGGTCTCTGGGGCCAACGTCCTGACTTTC
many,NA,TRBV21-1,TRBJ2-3,CASSKDEAWSTDTQYF,TGTGCCAGCAGCAAAGATGAAGCATGGAGCACAGATACGCAGTATTTT
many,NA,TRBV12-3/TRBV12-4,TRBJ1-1,CASSVYPSTEAFF,TGTGCCAGCAGTGTTTATCCTAGCACTGAAGCTTTCTTT
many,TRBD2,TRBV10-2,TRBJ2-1,CASSRGGAVVGYNEQFF,TGCGCCAGCAGCCGCGGGGGGGCCGTGGTTGGGTACAATGAGCAGTTCTTC
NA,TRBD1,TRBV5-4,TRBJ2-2,CASSSGTGDTGELFF,TGTGCCAGCAGCTCCGGGACAGGGGACACCGGGGAGCTGTTTTTT
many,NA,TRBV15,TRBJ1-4,CATSRGTNEKLFF,TGTGCCACCAGCCGGGGTACTAATGAAAAACTGTTTTTT
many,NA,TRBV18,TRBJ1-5,CASSPPGGNQPQHF,TGTGCCAGCTCACCCCCCGGGGGCAATCAGCCCCAGCATTTT
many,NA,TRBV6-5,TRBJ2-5,CASSYRGSDPETQYF,TGTGCCAGCAGTTACCGGGGCAGCGACCCCGAGACCCAGTACTTC
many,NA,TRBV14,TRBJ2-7,CASTRDGNSYEQYF,TGTGCCAGCACTCGGGACGGAAACTCCTACGAGCAGTACTTC
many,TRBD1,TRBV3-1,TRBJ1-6,CASSPGQGAPLHF,TGTGCCAGCAGCCCGGGACAGGGGGCTCCCCTCCACTTT
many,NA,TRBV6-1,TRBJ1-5,CASSQLQVGQPQHF,TGTGCCAGCAGCCAGTTACAGGTAGGACAGCCCCAGCATTTT
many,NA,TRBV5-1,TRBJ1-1,CASSQTMNTEAFF,TGCGCCAGCAGCCAGACCATGAACACTGAAGCTTTCTTT
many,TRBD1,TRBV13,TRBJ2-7,CASSSQGADFPYEQYF,TGTGCCAGCAGCTCCCAGGGGGCAGATTTCCCCTACGAGCAGTACTTC
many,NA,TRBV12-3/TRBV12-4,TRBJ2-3,CASSFIPFTAGRSTDTQYF,TGTGCCAGCAGTTTTATCCCCTTTACGGCGGGGAGGAGCACAGATACGCAGTATTTT
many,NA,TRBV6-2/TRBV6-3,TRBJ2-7,CASSYVTRDLSEQYF,TGTGCCAGCAGTTATGTCACAAGGGATCTGAGCGAGCAGTACTTC
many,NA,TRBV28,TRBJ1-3,CASSRSGANGNTIYF,TGTGCCAGCAGCAGAAGTGGGGCAAATGGAAACACCATATATTTT